A selection of T cell receptor beta chains follows, all from one sample in a study of cytomegalovirus exposure and HLA in healthy donors. Clones were sequenced by immunoSEQ multiplex PCR, and TCRdb holds only the in-frame ones, with some missing. The sample lists fewer than 300,000 clones; 80% were seen once. Source material: PBMCs. All receptors come from a girl aged 2 to 10 in good health and CMV-seronegative. Each CDR3 is given with its conserved first and last residue. D genes are given only for firm matches. The size field is filled for only some rows; it gives once, few, many or a size class.

abundance,j_gene,v_gene,d_gene,CDR3nt,CDR3aa
few,TRBJ2-1,TRBV19,TRBD2,TGTGCCAGTAGTGTCGGTAGCGGGGGCCTGATCAATGAGCAGTTCTTC,CASSVGSGGLINEQFF
NA,TRBJ2-1,TRBV5-8,NA,TGTGCCAGCAGCTTGACATCCGACAGGAGGAATGAGCAGTTCTTC,CASSLTSDRRNEQFF
NA,TRBJ2-5,TRBV6-5,NA,TGTGCCAGCAGTTACTCGCCTCGACCCGGGGAGACCCAGTACTTC,CASSYSPRPGETQYF
NA,TRBJ1-1,TRBV30,NA,TGTGCCTGGGACTGGACAGTGAACACTGAAGCTTTCTTT,CAWDWTVNTEAFF
NA,TRBJ2-7,TRBV4-2,TRBD2,TGTGCCAGCAGCCATCGACTAGCGGGAGTCTACGAGCAGTACTTC,CASSHRLAGVYEQYF
NA,TRBJ2-7,TRBV28,NA,TGTGCCAGCACCCCCGCCCCGGGGGTGCAGTACTTC,CASTPAPGVQYF
once,TRBJ2-1,TRBV5-1,NA,TGCGCCAGCAGCCCCCAGGGGCGAGGTTTTGACAATGAGCAGTTCTTC,CASSPQGRGFDNEQFF
NA,TRBJ2-1,TRBV12-5,NA,TGTGCTAGTGGTTTGGTTCCTGTCAATGAGCAGTTCTTC,CASGLVPVNEQFF
NA,TRBJ2-2,TRBV11-2,NA,TGTGCCAGCAGCTTCTCAGGGGCCGGGGAGCTGTTTTTT,CASSFSGAGELFF
NA,TRBJ1-3,TRBV9,NA,TGTGCCAGCAGCGAGTATGACAGAAGCTCTGGAAACACCATATATTTT,CASSEYDRSSGNTIYF
NA,TRBJ1-4,TRBV28,TRBD1,TGTGCCAGCAGTATGGGACAGGGGGGTGGAAAACTGTTTTTT,CASSMGQGGGKLFF
NA,TRBJ1-5,TRBV28,NA,TGTGCCAGCAGTTTTATATTGGTGGGGACAAGGGGCACAAGCAATCAGCCCCAGCATTTT,CASSFILVGTRGTSNQPQHF
once,TRBJ2-7,TRBV19,TRBD1,TGTGCCAGTAGTAGGTACCGGGACAGGCAGGAGCAGTACTTC,CASSRYRDRQEQYF
NA,TRBJ1-2,TRBV7-9,NA,TGCGCCAGCAGCTTCGACACTCTCTATGGCTACACCTTC,CASSFDTLYGYTF
NA,TRBJ2-7,TRBV5-6,NA,TGTGCCAGCAGCTTGGGTATAAAAAATCAGGGGCGGTCCTACGAGCAGTACTTC,CASSLGIKNQGRSYEQYF
NA,TRBJ2-3,TRBV4-1,NA,TGCGCCAGCAGCCAAGTTGCCAGTCGTATTAGCACAGATACGCAGTATTTT,CASSQVASRISTDTQYF
NA,TRBJ1-2,TRBV10-3,NA,TGTGCCATCAGTGAATGGGAGTCGTATGGCTACACCTTC,CAISEWESYGYTF
few,TRBJ2-3,TRBV7-9,TRBD2,TGTGCCAGCAGCTTAGTTGGGACTAGCGGGGGTGGAAGGGATACGCAGTATTTT,CASSLVGTSGGGRDTQYF
NA,TRBJ2-5,TRBV4-1,NA,TGCGCCAGCAGCCAAGAGGGAGGCTGGACGGAAGAGACCCAGTACTTC,CASSQEGGWTEETQYF
NA,TRBJ2-7,TRBV28,TRBD2,TGTGCCAGCAGTACCGGGACTAGCGGGACAGGAGACTACGAGCAGTACTTC,CASSTGTSGTGDYEQYF
few,TRBJ2-6,TRBV7-6,NA,TGTGCCAGCAGCCCTACAGGTTGGCGTAAGTCTGGGGCCAACGTCCTGACTTTC,CASSPTGWRKSGANVLTF
few,TRBJ2-3,TRBV29-1,NA,TGCAGCGCAGCGTCGCACGGGGGAGATACGCAGTATTTT,CSAASHGGDTQYF
NA,TRBJ1-1,TRBV30,TRBD1,TGTGCCTGGAGCCGACAGGGCAACACTGAAGCTTTCTTT,CAWSRQGNTEAFF
NA,TRBJ2-7,TRBV6-1,NA,TGTGCCAGCAGTGAAGGAGGTATAGGTGGGAGACCACCCTACGAGCAGTACTTC,CASSEGGIGGRPPYEQYF
NA,TRBJ1-2,TRBV13,TRBD1,TGTGCCAGCAGCTTGAACGGACAGGGGGGGGCCTATGGCTACACCTTC,CASSLNGQGGAYGYTF
NA,TRBJ2-7,TRBV28,TRBD2,TGTGCCAGCAGTTTACAAGTAGCGGGAGGCTACGAGCAGTACTTC,CASSLQVAGGYEQYF
NA,TRBJ1-5,TRBV6-5,NA,TGTGCCAGCAGTCTACAGGGCCGGATCAATCAGCCCCAGCATTTT,CASSLQGRINQPQHF
NA,TRBJ2-3,TRBV7-9,NA,TGTGCCAGCAGCACAACAGGGATATTCGCAGATACGCAGTATTTT,CASSTTGIFADTQYF
once,TRBJ2-1,TRBV18,TRBD2,TGTGCCAGCTCACCGCTACTAGCGGGTGGGGGGGATGAGCAGTTCTTC,CASSPLLAGGGDEQFF
NA,TRBJ2-5,TRBV5-1,NA,TGCGCCAGCAGCCTCCCAGGCCACCCAGAGACCCAGTACTTC,CASSLPGHPETQYF
NA,TRBJ2-1,TRBV14,TRBD2,TGTGCCAGCAGCCGGCGGGAGCGATACAATGAGCAGTTCTTC,CASSRRERYNEQFF
NA,TRBJ1-2,TRBV7-9,NA,TGTGCCAGCAGCTTGGGACTACTCTATGGCTACACCTTC,CASSLGLLYGYTF
NA,TRBJ2-7,TRBV5-5,TRBD1,TGTGCCAGCAGCAGCGCAGGGGGCTTATCCTACGAGCAGTACTTC,CASSSAGGLSYEQYF
few,TRBJ1-4,TRBV7-6,NA,TGTGCCAGCAGCTTAGCAGCCAAAGAAAAACTGTTTTTT,CASSLAAKEKLFF
NA,TRBJ2-2,TRBV28,TRBD1,TGTGCCAGCAGTTCCTCAGACAGGGCGGACACCGGGGAGCTGTTTTTT,CASSSSDRADTGELFF
NA,TRBJ2-3,TRBV23-1,NA,TGCGCCAGCGGGGGCAGGGGAGACCACACAGATACGCAGTATTTT,CASGGRGDHTDTQYF
NA,TRBJ1-1,TRBV28,TRBD1,TGTGCCAGCGGGGGCGGGGGGACAGGGTGGAACACTGAAGCTTTCTTT,CASGGGGTGWNTEAFF
NA,TRBJ1-3,TRBV5-6,NA,TGTGCCAGCAGCCGTGACGCGGGGGCAGATGGAAACACCATATATTTT,CASSRDAGADGNTIYF
NA,TRBJ2-7,TRBV7-9,NA,TGTGCCAGCAGCATGGGGAGCTACGAGCAGTACTTC,CASSMGSYEQYF
NA,TRBJ1-5,TRBV28,NA,TGTGCCAGCAGTCCGAACCCTCCGGGACACCTCTATAGCAATCAGCCCCAGCATTTT,CASSPNPPGHLYSNQPQHF
few,TRBJ2-7,TRBV15,NA,TGTGCCACCAGCAGAGGGGGCACAGGGAAGTACGAGCAGTACTTC,CATSRGGTGKYEQYF
NA,TRBJ2-7,TRBV9,TRBD2,TGTGCCAGCAGCCCAACGCCCGGACTAGCATTATCACCACGCTACGAGCAGTACTTC,CASSPTPGLALSPRYEQYF
NA,TRBJ2-1,TRBV11-2,TRBD2,TGTGCCAGCAGCCCGCCTGGAGTCGGACTAGCGGGAGAACGGGAGCAGTTCTTC,CASSPPGVGLAGEREQFF
NA,TRBJ2-7,TRBV5-1,TRBD1,TGCGCCAGCAGCTTCGATGGGACAGGCTACGAGCAGTACTTC,CASSFDGTGYEQYF
NA,TRBJ1-3,TRBV28,NA,TGTGCCAGCAGTTTTTTGAATCGGGGAAACACCATATATTTT,CASSFLNRGNTIYF
NA,TRBJ2-5,TRBV10-3,TRBD2,TGTGCCATCAGCAAGACTAGCTTCGAGACCCAGTACTTC,CAISKTSFETQYF
few,TRBJ1-2,TRBV6-5,NA,TGTGCCAGCAGACAGTATAGGTCATACGGCTACACCTTC,CASRQYRSYGYTF
NA,TRBJ2-7,TRBV28,NA,TGTGCCAGCAGTATCCTCAGGGAAAAACAGTACTTC,CASSILREKQYF